These T cell receptor beta chains were read from a single sample in a study of blood T cell repertoires in COVID-19. TCRdb's copy holds only in-frame clones and misses some; the assay was immunoSEQ multiplex PCR. This table holds roughly 200,000 clones, about 86% found once. The specimen was peripheral blood. These receptors were obtained from a man aged 18 to 35 with active or convalescent COVID-19. CDR3s include the opening cysteine and the closing phenylalanine or tryptophan. The D gene is left open where the match is weak. The size of a clone is reported for some rows only, either as once, few or many, or as a class for expanded clones.

>-|TRBV7-9|TRBJ2-7|TRBD2
TGTGCCAGCAGCTCACCTAGCGGGAGTTCCTACGAGCAGTACTTC
CASSSPSGSSYEQYF
>-|TRBV27|TRBJ2-1|-
TGTGCCAGCAGCCAAAGTTCAGCGCCACCGAGCTCCTACAATGAGCAGTTCTTC
CASSQSSAPPSSYNEQFF
>-|TRBV3-1/TRBV3-2|TRBJ2-2|TRBD2
TGTGCCAGCAGCCAAGGGACCTGGACTAGCAACACCGGGGAGCTGTTTTTT
CASSQGTWTSNTGELFF
>-|TRBV4-1|TRBJ1-2|TRBD1
TGCGCCAGCAGCCACGGGGGACAGGGTCTTAGCTATGGCTACACCTTC
CASSHGGQGLSYGYTF
>-|TRBV30|TRBJ2-3|-
TGTGCCTGGAGCACTAGTTCCAGCACAGATACGCAGTATTTT
CAWSTSSSTDTQYF
>-|TRBV4-2|TRBJ1-2|-
TGTGCCAGCAGCCAAGATTTAGCAGGGTCGGACTATGGCTACACCTTC
CASSQDLAGSDYGYTF
>-|TRBV7-8|TRBJ2-1|TRBD2
TGTGCCAGCAGCTTAACTAGCGGGAGATTCAATGAGCAGTTCTTC
CASSLTSGRFNEQFF
>-|TRBV27|TRBJ2-1|TRBD2
TGTGCCAGCAGTTTATTGGCGGCTAGCGGGAGGGCTGAGCAGTTCTTC
CASSLLAASGRAEQFF
>-|TRBV11-2|TRBJ2-7|TRBD1
TGTGCCAGCAGCTTCTACAGGGGCCCTTCCTACGAGCAGTACTTC
CASSFYRGPSYEQYF
>-|TRBV10-3|TRBJ1-3|TRBD1
TGTGCCACCTTCTCCACCGGACAGGGTGCGAGGAACACCATATATTTT
CATFSTGQGARNTIYF
>-|TRBV2|TRBJ1-2|TRBD1
TGTGCCAGCAGGGGGACAGGGATGGAGGGCTACACCTTC
CASRGTGMEGYTF
>-|TRBV7-8|TRBJ1-3|TRBD1
TGTGCCAGCAGCTCGGGACAGGCTGTTGGAAACACCATATATTTT
CASSSGQAVGNTIYF
>-|TRBV15|TRBJ1-4|TRBD1
TGTGCCACCAGCAGACGACAGGGTCAGGGGGAAAAACTGTTTTTT
CATSRRQGQGEKLFF
>-|TRBV29-1|TRBJ1-1|TRBD1
TGCAGCGTTTTAGTGACAGGGTGGAACACTGAAGCTTTCTTT
CSVLVTGWNTEAFF
>once|TRBV25-1|TRBJ2-2|-
TGTGCCACCAGAACAGGGTCCAACACCGGGGAGCTGTTTTTT
CATRTGSNTGELFF
>-|TRBV27|TRBJ1-6|-
TGTGCCAGCAGAAATCCGGATGGACCCAGGGTATATAATTCACCCCTCCACTTT
CASRNPDGPRVYNSPLHF
>-|TRBV6-5|TRBJ2-3|-
TGTGCCAGCAGTCTCTTAGGGGGGGACACAGATACGCAGTATTTT
CASSLLGGDTDTQYF
>-|TRBV15|TRBJ2-2|-
TGTGCCACCAGCAGAGATCATACAGGGATGAACACCGGGGAGCTGTTTTTT
CATSRDHTGMNTGELFF
>-|TRBV5-4|TRBJ1-2|TRBD1
TGTGCCAGCAGCTTGGTTCGGGACAGGGGGTCGGACTATGGCTACACCTTC
CASSLVRDRGSDYGYTF
>few|TRBV9|TRBJ2-1|-
TGTGCCAGCAGCGTATTCGGGACTGGGCCCAATGAGCAGTTCTTC
CASSVFGTGPNEQFF
>-|TRBV27|TRBJ2-7|-
TGTGCCAGCAGTTTGGGTACTACCTACGAGCAGTACTTC
CASSLGTTYEQYF
>-|TRBV6-9|TRBJ2-7|TRBD1
TGTGCCAGCAGTTGCGGGACAGGGTCCCCCTACGAGCAGTACTTC
CASSCGTGSPYEQYF
>-|TRBV6-5|TRBJ2-5|TRBD1
TGTGCCAGCAGCCGGACAGGGGCTCCCCAAGAGACCCAGTACTTC
CASSRTGAPQETQYF
>-|TRBV25-1|TRBJ2-7|-
TGTGCCAGCAGTGAACGCGGGAATTCCCACGAGCAGTACTTC
CASSERGNSHEQYF
>-|TRBV18|TRBJ1-4|TRBD1
TGTGCCAGCTCCCAACGGACAGGACAAAGCAAGAGGGAAAAACTGTTTTTT
CASSQRTGQSKREKLFF
>once|TRBV28|TRBJ2-7|-
TGTGCCAGCAGTTTAAGGGGACATGAGTACTTC
CASSLRGHEYF
>-|TRBV28|TRBJ2-3|-
TGTGCCAGCAGTTTATGGACTAACACAGATACGCAGTATTTT
CASSLWTNTDTQYF
>-|TRBV12-3/TRBV12-4|TRBJ1-1|-
TGTGCCAGCAGTTCTGGACAGTTCACTGAAGCTTTCTTT
CASSSGQFTEAFF
>-|TRBV9|TRBJ1-1|-
TGTGCCAGCAGCGCATACGGGACTGAAGCTTTCTTT
CASSAYGTEAFF
>-|TRBV3-1/TRBV3-2|TRBJ2-2|-
TGTGCCAGCCTGGACGGGGGGCGTACCGGGGAGCTGTTTTTT
CASLDGGRTGELFF
>-|TRBV9|TRBJ2-1|TRBD2
TGTGCCAGCAGCCCCTACGGGAGGGGAGACAATGAGCAGTTCTTC
CASSPYGRGDNEQFF
>once|TRBV2|TRBJ2-7|-
TGTGCCAGCAGACGAATCGGTGGTGCCATAGGGGACGAGCAGTACTTC
CASRRIGGAIGDEQYF
>-|TRBV19|TRBJ2-7|TRBD1
TGTGCCAGTAGGGGACAGGGGTCCTACGAGCAGTACTTC
CASRGQGSYEQYF
>-|TRBV6-1|TRBJ2-7|TRBD1
TGTGCCAGCAGTGAATCCGGGACAGGGAGTTACGAGCAGTACTTC
CASSESGTGSYEQYF
>-|TRBV27|TRBJ2-7|-
TGTGCCAGCAGTTTATCACAGTCCAGGGCCTACGAGCAGTACTTC
CASSLSQSRAYEQYF
>-|TRBV5-1|TRBJ2-3|TRBD2
TGCGCCAGCAGCTTTTTTAGCGGGAGAGATACGCAGTATTTT
CASSFFSGRDTQYF
>-|TRBV27|TRBJ2-7|TRBD1
TGTGCCAGCAGCTTCCAGGGGGCTGGACGTTACGAGCAGTACTTC
CASSFQGAGRYEQYF
>-|TRBV11-3|TRBJ1-1|-
TGTGCCAGCAGCCTGCGACAGCTGAACACTGAAGCTTTCTTT
CASSLRQLNTEAFF
>-|TRBV7-2|TRBJ2-7|TRBD2
TGTGCCAGCAGCTTATCTAGCGGGAGGACAACTAACGAGCAGTACTTC
CASSLSSGRTTNEQYF
>-|TRBV25-1|TRBJ1-5|-
TGTGCCAGCAGTGACGCCAAAGGGGGGGTCAATCAGCCCCAGCATTTT
CASSDAKGGVNQPQHF
>once|TRBV29-1|TRBJ1-1|-
TGCAGCGCCGGACAGACTAACACTGAAGCTTTCTTT
CSAGQTNTEAFF
>-|TRBV5-8|TRBJ1-1|-
TGTGCCAGCAGCTTGGGTTCTGAGTACACTGAAGCTTTCTTT
CASSLGSEYTEAFF
>-|TRBV10-3|TRBJ2-2|TRBD1
TGTGCCATCTCCGACAGGGGCGAAAGGGCCACCGGGGAGCTGTTTTTT
CAISDRGERATGELFF
>-|TRBV5-1|TRBJ1-1|-
TGCGCCAGCAGCTTGGGGCGGGTTCCGAACACTGAAGCTTTCTTT
CASSLGRVPNTEAFF
>-|TRBV5-4|TRBJ1-2|-
TGTGCCAGCAGCTTGGCGGGGATTCCTAACTATGGCTACACCTTC
CASSLAGIPNYGYTF